These T cell receptor beta chains were read from a single sample in a study of cytomegalovirus exposure and HLA in healthy donors. Here immunoSEQ multiplex PCR was the method, and the copy in TCRdb shows in-frame clones only, minus some. Found here are about 130,000 clones, 70% to 80% of them singletons; the top ten hold less than 2.5%. The sample comprised PBMCs. These receptors were obtained from a man aged 45 to 65 in good health and CMV-seronegative. Both conserved end residues are part of each CDR3. The D gene is left open where the match is weak. Expanded clones get a size class; other rows say once, few or many, or leave the size out.

TRBJ2-5,NA,13,TRBV2,NA,TGTGCCAGCAGAGGGTACAGGGATGAGACCCAGTACTTC,CASRGYRDETQYF
TRBJ1-1,TRBD1,15,TRBV29-1,NA,TGCAGCGCCCGCCCTGGACAGGGACGGAACACTGAAGCTTTCTTT,CSARPGQGRNTEAFF
TRBJ2-2,NA,14,TRBV19,NA,TGTGCCAGTAGTGAAACAGGGAAGGCCGGGGAGCTGTTTTTT,CASSETGKAGELFF
TRBJ2-7,TRBD2,16,TRBV11-2,NA,TGTGCCAGCAGCTTTTTAAGGACTAGCGGGGTCTACGAGCAGTACTTC,CASSFLRTSGVYEQYF
TRBJ2-2,TRBD1,17,TRBV7-2,NA,TGTGCCAGCAGCGCGGACAGGCCGTTGACCAACACCGGGGAGCTGTTTTTT,CASSADRPLTNTGELFF
TRBJ2-3,NA,16,TRBV7-8,NA,TGTGCCAGCAGCTTAGTGGCCCCTCCCAGGGAAGATACGCAGTATTTT,CASSLVAPPREDTQYF
TRBJ2-5,TRBD1,15,TRBV4-2,NA,TGTGCCAGCAGCCCCCGGGACAGGGTGACAGAGACCCAGTACTTC,CASSPRDRVTETQYF
TRBJ2-5,NA,13,TRBV6-5,NA,TGTGCCAGCAGTTCTACCAGGGGCCAGACCCAGTACTTC,CASSSTRGQTQYF
TRBJ2-1,TRBD2,16,TRBV11-2,NA,TGTGCCAGCAGCTTAGAGCAGATAGCGGGGGGGCTTGAGCAGTTCTTC,CASSLEQIAGGLEQFF
TRBJ1-4,TRBD1,14,TRBV6-5,NA,TGTGCCAGCAGGGGGACAGGAGGAAATGAAAAACTGTTTTTT,CASRGTGGNEKLFF
TRBJ2-3,TRBD2,17,TRBV6-1,few,TGTGCCAGCAGTGAATCTTGGCGGGGGGCGGTGTGGAATACGCAGTATTTT,CASSESWRGAVWNTQYF
TRBJ2-5,TRBD2,14,TRBV5-4,NA,TGTGCCAGCAGCTTGATAGGGAGGGACGAGACCCAGTACTTC,CASSLIGRDETQYF
TRBJ1-6,NA,19,TRBV5-1,few,TGCGCCAGCAGCTCAACCGGTCCTGCACTCGGCTCCTATAATTCACCCCTCCACTTT,CASSSTGPALGSYNSPLHF
TRBJ1-1,NA,12,TRBV5-4,NA,TGTGCCAGCAGCGAGGGGGACACTGAAGCTTTCTTT,CASSEGDTEAFF
TRBJ1-1,TRBD1,13,TRBV28,NA,TGTGCCAGCGCCCCGGGACAGGGGGTCCAAGCTTTCTTT,CASAPGQGVQAFF
TRBJ2-5,TRBD1,14,TRBV5-1,NA,TGCGCCAGCAGCCCTGGACAGGGGGCGCAGACCCAGTACTTC,CASSPGQGAQTQYF
TRBJ1-1,NA,17,TRBV23-1,NA,TGCGCCAGCAGTCAATCATTCGGACACTCCTGGTGGACTGAAGCTTTCTTT,CASSQSFGHSWWTEAFF
TRBJ1-3,TRBD1,15,TRBV7-9,NA,TGTGCCAGCAGCCCAGGACAGGTCACCGGAAACACCATATATTTT,CASSPGQVTGNTIYF
TRBJ1-4,NA,14,TRBV21-1,NA,TGTGCCAGCGGGGGGGGCCCTTTGGTGGAAAAACTGTTTTTT,CASGGGPLVEKLFF
TRBJ1-6,TRBD1,16,TRBV5-1,NA,TGCGCCAGCAGCCGCATCCCCGGGACAGATAATTCACCCCTCCACTTT,CASSRIPGTDNSPLHF
TRBJ2-2,TRBD1,15,TRBV5-4,NA,TGTGCCAGCAGTTGGGACAGGGGGAACACCGGGGAGCTGTTTTTT,CASSWDRGNTGELFF
TRBJ1-6,TRBD1,14,TRBV9,NA,TGTGCCAGCAGCCCCGGGACAGGGTTTTCACCCCTCCACTTT,CASSPGTGFSPLHF
TRBJ1-1,NA,13,TRBV5-1,NA,TGCGCCAGCAGCTTGGCGGTCGACTCTGAAGCTTTCTTT,CASSLAVDSEAFF
TRBJ2-1,TRBD2,17,TRBV5-1,few,TGCGCCAGCAGCTCCGGGCATGGGGGACTAGCGGGGAATGAGCAGTTCTTC,CASSSGHGGLAGNEQFF
TRBJ2-6,NA,14,TRBV19,NA,TGTGCCATCGCGGACAGATTTGGGGCCAACGTCCTGACTTTC,CAIADRFGANVLTF
TRBJ2-1,TRBD2,15,TRBV6-5,few,TGTGCCAGCAGCGCACTAGCGGATGCCTACAATGAGCAGTTCTTC,CASSALADAYNEQFF
TRBJ1-5,NA,14,TRBV7-8,few,TGTGCCAGCACTTTGAGGGCCCTTAATCAGCCCCAGCATTTT,CASTLRALNQPQHF
TRBJ2-2,NA,16,TRBV11-3,NA,TGTGCCAGCAGCACCCGCTTGGGGCCTGACACCGGGGAGCTGTTTTTT,CASSTRLGPDTGELFF
TRBJ2-3,NA,15,TRBV6-4,NA,TGTGCCAGCAGTCGCGAGGGAGACTACACAGATACGCAGTATTTT,CASSREGDYTDTQYF
TRBJ2-5,TRBD2,14,TRBV29-1,NA,TGCAGCGTTGAAAAGCGGGGGGGCGGGAAGACCCAGTACTTC,CSVEKRGGGKTQYF
TRBJ2-2,TRBD2,15,TRBV5-6,NA,TGTGCCAGCAGAGGGACTAGCGGGGGGACCGGGGAGCTGTTTTTT,CASRGTSGGTGELFF
TRBJ1-5,TRBD1,14,TRBV28,NA,TGTGCCAGCAGTCCAGGGGGCGGGGATCAGCCCCAGCATTTT,CASSPGGGDQPQHF
TRBJ1-2,TRBD1,12,TRBV9,NA,TGTGCCAGCAGCGGGGGACAGGGCGGCTACACCTTC,CASSGGQGGYTF
TRBJ1-1,NA,12,TRBV5-8,NA,TGTGCCAGCAGCTTTCCCCGGTCTGAAGCTTGCTTT,CASSFPRSEACF
TRBJ1-5,NA,15,TRBV7-2,NA,TGTGCCAGCAGCCGGGGTAGGAAGAATAGTCAGCCCCAGCATTTT,CASSRGRKNSQPQHF
TRBJ1-4,TRBD1,17,TRBV4-2,NA,TGTGCCAGCAGCCAAGATGAAACAAGGCAGGGGGCTGAAAAACTGTTTTTT,CASSQDETRQGAEKLFF
TRBJ2-5,NA,13,TRBV7-2,NA,TGTGCCAGCAGCTTAATGACGGAGGTTGAGCAGTACTTC,CASSLMTEVEQYF
TRBJ2-1,NA,16,TRBV7-9,NA,TGTGTCAGTGGACGGCCCTTGACTAGCTCCTACAATGAGCAGTTCTTC,CVSGRPLTSSYNEQFF
TRBJ1-6,TRBD1,15,TRBV6-1,NA,TGTGCCAGCAGTGAAGCTGGGGACAGTGGAAGACCCCTCCACTTT,CASSEAGDSGRPLHF
TRBJ2-3,NA,14,TRBV7-9,once,TGTTCCACCCCGTTCGGACAGATTACAGATACGCAGTATTTT,CSTPFGQITDTQYF
TRBJ2-1,TRBD2,16,TRBV4-1,NA,TGCGCCAGCAGCCAGAGAGCGGGGGTCTCCTACAATGAGCAGTTCTTC,CASSQRAGVSYNEQFF
TRBJ2-7,TRBD1,14,TRBV25-1,NA,TGTGCCAGCGGAGAAAGGGGGCCTGCCTACGAGCAGTACTTC,CASGERGPAYEQYF
TRBJ1-1,TRBD1,14,TRBV10-3,NA,TGTGCCACCCTACTGACAGGGGTAAACACTGAAGCTTTCTTT,CATLLTGVNTEAFF
TRBJ2-1,TRBD2,14,TRBV7-3,NA,TGTGCCAGCAGCTTGGCTAGCGGGGACAATGAGCAGTTCTTC,CASSLASGDNEQFF
TRBJ1-1,NA,14,TRBV7-2,NA,TGTGCCAGCAGCCAACCTACAGGTAACACTGAAGCTTTCTTT,CASSQPTGNTEAFF
TRBJ2-7,NA,17,TRBV5-1,NA,TGCGCCAGCAGCCCCCCCGGGGGAGGTGAGGGTCTGGGGGAGCAGTACTTC,CASSPPGGGEGLGEQYF
TRBJ1-5,TRBD1,21,TRBV6-4,NA,TGTGCCAGCAGTGACACCAACCTTTCGGGCAGGGGGTCGTTCATTGATCAGCCCCAGCATTTT,CASSDTNLSGRGSFIDQPQHF
TRBJ1-1,TRBD1,15,TRBV19,NA,TGTGCCAGTAGTATGGGTCCAGGGGGCGGCACTGAAGCTTTCTTT,CASSMGPGGGTEAFF
TRBJ2-5,NA,12,TRBV4-2,NA,TGTGCCAGCAGCACCTCCCGGGAGACCCAGTACTTC,CASSTSRETQYF
TRBJ1-2,TRBD1,14,TRBV28,few,TGTGCCAGCAGATCGACAGGGGGCGACTATGGCTACACCTTC,CASRSTGGDYGYTF
TRBJ1-5,NA,15,TRBV19,NA,TGTGCCAGTAGTATCGCAGGGATTAGGAATCAGCCCCAGCATTTT,CASSIAGIRNQPQHF
TRBJ2-5,TRBD2,16,TRBV6-1,once,TGTGCCAGCAGTGAAACTAGCGGGGGGGTAAAGGCTCCCCAGTACTTC,CASSETSGGVKAPQYF
TRBJ2-3,NA,14,TRBV15,NA,TGTGCCACCAGCAGGAGGGGGTCAGGAGATACGCAGTATTTT,CATSRRGSGDTQYF
TRBJ1-1,NA,15,TRBV5-4,NA,TGTGCCAGCAGCGCCCCTCCAGGGGCGCGTACTGAAGCTTTCTTT,CASSAPPGARTEAFF
TRBJ2-1,NA,15,TRBV9,NA,TGTGCCAGCAGCGTAGGGCAGGGGATCCACAATGAGCAGTTCTTC,CASSVGQGIHNEQFF